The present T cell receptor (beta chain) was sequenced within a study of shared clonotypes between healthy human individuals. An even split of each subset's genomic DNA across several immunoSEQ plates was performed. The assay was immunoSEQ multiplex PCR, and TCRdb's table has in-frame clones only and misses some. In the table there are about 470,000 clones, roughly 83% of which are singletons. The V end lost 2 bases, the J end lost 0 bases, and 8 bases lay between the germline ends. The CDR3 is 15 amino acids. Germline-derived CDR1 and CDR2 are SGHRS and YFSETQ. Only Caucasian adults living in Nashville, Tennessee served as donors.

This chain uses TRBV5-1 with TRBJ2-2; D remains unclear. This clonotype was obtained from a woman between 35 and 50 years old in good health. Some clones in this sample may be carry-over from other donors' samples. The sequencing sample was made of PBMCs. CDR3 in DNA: TGCGCCAGCAGCTTCCCGACGGCGAACACCGGGGAGCTGTTTTTT. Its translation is CASSFPTANTGELFF. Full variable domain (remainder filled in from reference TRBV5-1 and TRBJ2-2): KAGVTQTPRYLIKTRGQQVTLSCSPISGHRSVSWYQQTPGQGLQFLFEYFSETQRNKGNFPGRFSGRQFSNSRSEMNVSTLELGDSALYLCASSFPTANTGELFFGEGSRLTVL.